This TCR beta chain was sequenced in a study of siplizumab effects on memory and regulatory T cells. This CDR3 is 14 amino acids long. Trimming removed 0 bases from V and 2 bases from J, with 8 bases in between. Germline V gene sequence: CDR1 SGHRS, CDR2 YFSETQ. Data came from immunoSEQ multiplex PCR; TCRdb stores just in-frame clones and leaves some out. The sample lists about 110,000 clones, about 90% occurring once. This clonotype was obtained from a human donor in good health. The chain is built from TRBV5-1 and TRBJ1-2; D gene ambiguous. The specimen sequenced was Tregs sorted from blood. CDR3: CASSLEPYNYGYTF. The CDR3 nucleotides read TGCGCCAGCAGCTTGGAGCCCTACAACTATGGCTACACCTTC.